The TCR beta chain under discussion was sequenced for a study of cytomegalovirus exposure and HLA in healthy donors. Primers: 60 Vbeta forward and 13 Jbeta reverse. Sequenced by immunoSEQ multiplex PCR; TCRdb stores in-frame clones only, minus some. The data contain about 120,000 clones, approximately 80% of them singletons. CDR3 length: 12 amino acids. The germline CDR1 and CDR2 sequences are LNHDA and SQIVND (reference sequence). Between the trimmed V and J ends, which lost 9 bases and 6 bases, there was a span of 9 bases. Study results and caveats: When analyzed later, a missense DCLRE1C variant was found to be linked to TCR beta V- and J-gene trimming. One cluster of highly shared sequence variants probably arose as a sequencing artifact.

Sampled while nominally healthy, donors likely had unrecorded immune exposures. Points on this clone: The antigen is not known.

The chain has TRBV19 and TRBJ1-6, with D perhaps TRBD1 (6 bases). This receptor was obtained from a man aged 18 to 35 in good health and CMV-seropositive. Sequences were obtained from PBMCs. The CDR3 spells CASRTVNSPLHF. CDR3 coding DNA: TGTGCCAGCCGGACAGTTAATTCACCCCTCCACTTT.